Listed here are 8 T cell receptor beta chains from one sample, sequenced in a study of T cells of healthy individuals. Using its own MiXCR run on the 5' RACE reads, TCRdb lists one record per CDR3 protein. This sample has about 57,000 distinct CDR3 sequences, with 16% found just once. The receptors come from a human donor in good health.

As for this clonotype: A much larger clone differs from this one at a single base, so this may be a read error. The CDR3 carries no conserved terminal phenylalanine or tryptophan, so it likely arises from a read error. The chain joins TRBV10-3 to TRBJ1-3; D is perhaps TRBD1 (5 bases). The germline CDR1 and CDR2 sequences are ENHRY and SYGVKD. The CDR3 runs to 14 residues. With 11 bases removed from V and 0 bases from J, the gap between germline ends came to 14 bases. CDR3 in DNA: TGTGCCGTAGCACAGGTTAACTCTGGAAACACCATATATTTG. Amino acid sequence: CAVAQVNSGNTIYL.

This clonotype was observed at least ten times. The rearrangement joins TRBV6-6 to TRBJ1-2; TRBD1 aligns across 9 bases. The CDR3 sequence is 14 residues long. V was pared by 2 bases and J by 8 bases, with 6 bases of the junction left unmatched. Germline CDR1 and CDR2: MNHNY and SVGAGI (reference sequence). DNA of the CDR3: TGTGCCAGCAGTTACGTGACAGGGGGTGAAGGCTACACCTTC. Translating it yields CASSYVTGGEGYTF.

This clonotype was recorded at least ten times. The CDR3 DNA reads TGTGCCAGCAGTCTTGCACAGGGGACCAGCAATCAGCCCCAGCATTTT. This translates into CASSLAQGTSNQPQHF. The V and J genes are TRBV12-3 or TRBV12-4 and TRBJ1-5, with 7 nucleotides matching TRBD1. The V and J ends lost 5 bases and 1 base, in that order; junction bases with no gene match: 8. This CDR3 comprises 16 residues.

This clonotype has more than one count but fewer than ten. The V gene is TRBV15, the J gene TRBJ2-3; D unclear. Germline CDR1 LNHNV, CDR2 YYDKDF (reference sequence). V was trimmed by 0 bases and J by 4 bases, leaving 5 bases between them. The CDR3 contains 13 residues. The CDR3, as DNA: TGTGCCACCAGCAGAGATCCCCCAGATACGCAGTATTTT. Translation gives CATSRDPPDTQYF.

This clonotype was counted at least ten times. The chain uses TRBV5-1 and TRBJ1-1, with D unclear. The germline CDR1 and CDR2 sequences are SGHRS and YFSETQ. Trimming shortened V by 0 bases and J by 1 base, and 4 bases separated the two germline ends. The length of the CDR3 is 13 residues. CDR3 in DNA: TGCGCCAGCAGCTTGGAGGCGAACACTGAAGCTTTCTTT. Amino acids: CASSLEANTEAFF.

There are a few counts of this clonotype. In DNA form, the CDR3 reads TGTGCCAGCGGACTAGCGTCCACAGATACGCAGTATTTT. Amino acid sequence: CASGLASTDTQYF. The chain employs TRBV7-3 and TRBJ2-3; TRBD2 aligns across 9 bases. From germline, CDR1 is SGHTA and CDR2 FQGTGA. This CDR3 has 13 residues. V shed 8 bases, J shed 2 bases, and the junction held 2 bases outside the gene matches.

This clonotype came up many times. The J gene is TRBJ1-2, the V gene TRBV12-3 or TRBV12-4; 7 positions match TRBD1. This CDR3 region has 11 residues. Trimming cost V 8 bases and J 13 bases; bases outside gene matches: 10. The CDR3 spells CASCRTGVCTF. The CDR3 DNA is TGTGCCAGCTGTAGGACAGGAGTCTGCACCTTC.

This clonotype was found many times. J is TRBJ2-4 and V is TRBV19; D is uncertain. The CDR3 is 13 amino acids. V lost 4 bases, J lost 2 bases, and 6 bases lay in between. Germline CDR1 reads LNHDA; CDR2 reads SQIVND (reference sequence). CDR3 in DNA: TGTGCCAGTAGTACCTCTACCAAAAACATTCAGTACTTC. This gives the protein CASSTSTKNIQYF.